These 28 T cell receptor beta chains share one sample of origin, sequenced in a study of shared clonotypes between healthy human individuals. Using immunoSEQ multiplex PCR, the repertoire was profiled, and TCRdb retains in-frame clones only, with some absent. This table holds about a million clones, more than 75% found once. Sequenced: memory CD4+ T cells sorted from blood. Noted subset: CD45RA-negative fraction. The receptors derive from a man younger than 30 in good health.

The J gene is TRBJ1-5, the V gene TRBV7-2; 7 bases align to TRBD1. Germline values: CDR1 SGHTA, CDR2 FQGNSA. The CDR3 sequence is 17 residues long. V dropped 1 base and J dropped 7; count of bases not matched to a gene: 13. CDR3 coding DNA: TGTGCCAGCAGCTTAGGGGGACTACAGGGGAATAAGCAGCCCCAGCATTTT. Translated, it gives CASSLGGLQGNKQPQHF.

The V call is TRBV7-9, the J call TRBJ1-2, with TRBD1 as a possible D gene (5 bases). The CDR3 runs 14 residues. V lost 4 bases and J 5 bases, leaving 14 bases between the germline ends. CDR1 and CDR2 (germline): SEHNR, FQNEAQ (reference sequence). CDR3 in amino acids: CASSSTPGGYGYTF. DNA of the CDR3: TGTGCCAGCAGCTCGACCCCGGGGGGGTATGGCTACACCTTC. The full variable domain, completed using reference TRBV7-9 and TRBJ1-2, is DTGVSQNPRHKITKRGQNVTFRCDPISEHNRLYWYRQTLGQGPEFLTYFQNEAQLEKSRLLSDRFSAERPKGSFSTLEIQRTEQGDSAMYLCASSSTPGGYGYTFGSGTRLTVV.

The CDR3 reads CASIAGSGVTYEQYF. CDR3 nucleotide sequence: TGTGCCAGCATAGCCGGGTCAGGGGTTACCTACGAGCAGTACTTC. V is TRBV6-1 and J is TRBJ2-7, with D tentatively TRBD1 (6 bases). This CDR3 is 15 amino acids long. Trimming pared 7 bases from V and 2 bases from J, leaving 18 bases between. In germline, CDR1 is MNHNS, CDR2 SASEGT.

This rearrangement joins TRBV6-5 to TRBJ1-4, with D perhaps TRBD1 (5 bases). Germline assignment: CDR1 MNHEY and CDR2 SVGAGI. Trimming stripped 7 bases from V and 9 bases from J, with 18 bases between. The CDR3 has 14 residues. The CDR3 coding sequence is TGTGCCAGCAAAATGGGGACGGGAGGGAAAAAACTGTTTTTT. This codes for CASKMGTGGKKLFF.

This clone was seen only once. V usage is TRBV28 and J usage is TRBJ2-5; 7 bases match TRBD2. Looked up from germline, CDR1 is MDHEN and CDR2 is SYDVKM. Trimming took 3 bases from V and 1 from J; bases not matched to a gene: 2. This CDR3 is built from 14 residues. CDR3 protein: CASSLGGGQETQYF. CDR3 nucleotides: TGTGCCAGCAGTTTGGGCGGGGGCCAAGAGACCCAGTACTTC.

CDR3 in DNA: TGTGCCAGCAGCGTGACAGGGGGTGCTGGCTACACCTTC. This translates into CASSVTGGAGYTF. The V and J genes are TRBV5-6 and TRBJ1-2; 9 nucleotides match TRBD1. The CDR3 totals 13 residues. Trimming removed 4 bases from V and 7 bases from J; junction bases left unmatched: 5. Germline assignment: CDR1 SGHDT and CDR2 YYEEEE.

The sample holds one count of this clone. The chain employs TRBV4-1 and TRBJ2-1; possible D gene TRBD2, 5 bases. In germline, CDR1 is MGHRA, CDR2 YSYEKL. This CDR3 spans 15 amino acids. Deletions cut 0 bases from V and 6 bases from J, with 12 bases between. CDR3 region: CASSQEAAWGNEQFF. CDR3 in DNA: TGCGCCAGCAGCCAAGAAGCGGCCTGGGGCAATGAGCAGTTCTTC.

The rearrangement links TRBV5-4 to TRBJ1-2; maybe TRBD1 (6 bases). V was shortened by 1 base and J by 5 bases, with 15 bases between the two germline ends. Germline V gene data show CDR1 as SGHNT and CDR2 as YYREEE (reference sequence). The CDR3 has 15 amino acids. The CDR3 sequence is CASSLTGQGLYGYTF. The CDR3 nucleotides read TGTGCCAGCAGCTTGACAGGGCAAGGCCTGTATGGCTACACCTTC.

This sequence joins TRBV11-2 and TRBJ2-3, with D tentatively TRBD1 (6 bases). V gave up 1 base and J gave up 9 bases, with 11 bases separating them. The germline CDR1 and CDR2 sequences are SGHAT and FQNNGV. The CDR3 has 13 amino acids. This CDR3 is CASSLAGVETQYF. In DNA, the CDR3 is TGTGCCAGCAGCTTAGCAGGGGTGGAGACGCAGTATTTT.

The rearrangement uses TRBV6-5 and TRBJ1-2; 10 bases agree with TRBD1. Germline-derived CDR1 and CDR2 are MNHEY and SVGAGI. The CDR3 extends over 15 amino acids. Trimming removed 4 bases from V and 4 bases from J; junction bases left unmatched: 6. CDR3 in DNA: TGTGCCAGCAGTTCTCCAAGGGACAGGGGCTATGGCTACACCTTC. This encodes CASSSPRDRGYGYTF.

V usage is TRBV5-1 and J usage is TRBJ1-4, with TRBD1 identical over 9 bases. V lost 3 bases and J lost 3; bases outside the gene matches: 6. Germline V CDR1 and CDR2: SGHRS, YFSETQ. The CDR3 length is 16 residues. The DNA of the CDR3 is TGCGCCAGCAGCTGGGGACAGGGTAGCCCTAATGAAAAACTGTTTTTT. Its protein product is CASSWGQGSPNEKLFF.

V gene TRBV5-8 combines with J gene TRBJ2-1; D may be TRBD1 (6 bases). From germline, CDR1 is SGHTS and CDR2 YDEGEE. Between the trimmed V and J ends, which lost 3 bases and 7 bases, there was a span of 17 bases. The CDR3 contains 15 residues. Written as DNA, the CDR3 is TGTGCCAGCAGCTCTGTGTTGGGGGCCTCAAATGAGCAGTTCTTC. This sequence encodes CASSSVLGASNEQFF.

The V call is TRBV29-1, the J call TRBJ1-1; D uncertain. Trimming stripped 7 bases from V and 4 bases from J, with 16 bases between. CDR3 length: 13 residues. Germline V lookup: CDR1 SQVTM, CDR2 ANQGSEA. The CDR3 loop reads CSASEMKGTEAFF. The DNA of the CDR3 is TGCAGCGCCAGCGAAATGAAGGGCACTGAAGCTTTCTTT.

V gene TRBV7-9 combines with J gene TRBJ2-1; TRBD1 is a possible D gene (5 bases). Germline V gives CDR1 SEHNR, CDR2 FQNEAQ (reference sequence). With 5 bases removed from V and 4 bases from J, the gap between germline ends came to 9 bases. The CDR3 contains 13 residues. For the CDR3, the DNA is TGTGCCAGCAGCGGAGACAGTTACAATGAGCAGTTCTTC. Its translation: CASSGDSYNEQFF.

The chain employs TRBV9 and TRBJ2-5; D call uncertain. Trimming took off 4 bases at V and 1 base at J, with 8 bases between the two ends. Germline assignment: CDR1 SGDLS and CDR2 YYNGEE. The CDR3 length is 13 residues. The CDR3 region has the DNA TGTGCCAGCAGCAAAATCCCCCAAGAGACCCAGTACTTC. Encoded protein: CASSKIPQETQYF.

V gene TRBV25-1 combines with J gene TRBJ2-5, with TRBD2 identical over 9 bases. Unmatched junction bases numbered 9, after V lost 8 bases and J lost 5 bases. Looked up from germline, CDR1 is MGHDK and CDR2 is SYGVNS. The CDR3 runs to 14 residues. This CDR3 reads CASVRAGGGETQYF. The CDR3 coding sequence is TGTGCCAGCGTCCGAGCGGGAGGAGGGGAGACCCAGTACTTC.

This clone was detected a few times. Different DNA sequences within this sample yield the same CDR3. This sequence joins TRBV7-2 and TRBJ2-1, with TRBD2 matching 13 bases. The CDR3 has 16 amino acids. After removal of 5 bases from V and 6 bases from J, the junction contained 7 bases not matched to a gene. CDR1 and CDR2 from the germline V gene are SGHTA and FQGNSA. This chain's CDR3 is CASSQSGTSGINEQFF. CDR3 nucleotide sequence: TGTGCCAGCAGCCAATCCGGGACTAGCGGGATCAATGAGCAGTTCTTC.

The V and J genes are TRBV28 and TRBJ2-3, with 9 nucleotides matching TRBD1. Germline assignment: CDR1 MDHEN and CDR2 SYDVKM. This CDR3 comprises 16 residues. J was trimmed by 3 bases and V by 3 bases; bases with no gene match: 7. The CDR3 DNA reads TGTGCCAGCAGTTTGTTTGGGACAGGGTTTACAGATACGCAGTATTTT. It specifies CASSLFGTGFTDTQYF.

This clone was seen a few times. The rearrangement joins TRBV2 to TRBJ1-2, with 8 bases that match TRBD1. The CDR3 is 16 residues long. Germline trimming cut 6 bases from V and 8 bases from J; bases unmatched to any gene: 17. Germline V gene data show CDR1 as SNHLY and CDR2 as FYNNEI. CDR3 nucleotides: TGTGCCAGCAGCCCGGGACAGGTTCCCACTATTAGGGGCTACACCTTC. Translating gives CASSPGQVPTIRGYTF. Full variable domain (outside the CDR3, taken from reference TRBV2 and TRBJ1-2): EPEVTQTPSHQVTQMGQEVILRCVPISNHLYFYWYRQILGQKVEFLVSFYNNEISEKSEIFDDQFSVERPDGSNFTLKIRSTKLEDSAMYFCASSPGQVPTIRGYTFGSGTRLTVV.

A remark on this clone: Other DNA sequences in the sample encode the same CDR3. Here the CDR3 DNA reads TGTGCCAGCAGTTCCCAGGTTAATTCACCCCTCCACTTT. It is translated as CASSSQVNSPLHF. This rearrangement joins TRBV27 to TRBJ1-6; D remains ambiguous. This CDR3 has 13 residues. The V gene lost 4 bases and the J gene lost 6 bases, with 7 bases spanning the gap. Per the germline V gene, CDR1 is MNHEY and CDR2 is SMNVEV (reference sequence).

Only a few counts were recorded for this clone. The chain joins TRBV9 to TRBJ2-2, with D perhaps TRBD2 (6 bases). Germline V gene sequence: CDR1 SGDLS, CDR2 YYNGEE. V was cut by 0 bases and J by 0 bases, with 9 bases left in between. The CDR3 runs to 16 residues. Here the CDR3 reads CASSVAPGANTGELFF. Here the CDR3 DNA reads TGTGCCAGCAGCGTAGCTCCGGGGGCGAACACCGGGGAGCTGTTTTTT. Full variable domain (rest looked up from reference TRBV9 and TRBJ2-2): DSGVTQTPKHLITATGQRVTLRCSPRSGDLSVYWYQQSLDQGLQFLIQYYNGEERAKGNILERFSAQQFPDLHSELNLSSLELGDSALYFCASSVAPGANTGELFFGEGSRLTVL.

The CDR3 spells CASSLTGRTNEQFF. The CDR3 bases are TGTGCCAGCAGCTTAACGGGCAGGACTAATGAGCAGTTCTTC. The chain uses TRBV5-4 and TRBJ2-1; weak D call: TRBD2 (5 bases). Trimming took 2 bases from V and 7 from J, leaving 13 bases between them. CDR1 SGHNT and CDR2 YYREEE come from the germline V gene (reference sequence). This CDR3 comprises 14 residues.

The V call is TRBV18, the J call TRBJ2-7; D remains ambiguous. The CDR3 spans 13 residues. Germline V gives CDR1 KGHSH, CDR2 LQKENI. The V end was cut by 3 bases, the J end by 2 bases, with 8 bases between. CDR3 sequence reads: CASSPDIAYEQYF. The CDR3, as DNA: TGTGCCAGCTCACCCGACATCGCCTACGAGCAGTACTTC.

The chain carries TRBV4-1 and TRBJ2-1; TRBD2 aligns across 10 bases. Looked up from germline, CDR1 is MGHRA and CDR2 is YSYEKL. The CDR3 is made up of 17 amino acids. V lost 1 base to trimming and J lost 7 bases; unmatched junction nucleotides: 10. The CDR3 reads CASSQAVALAGANEQFF. CDR3 nucleotide sequence: TGCGCCAGCAGCCAAGCTGTTGCGCTAGCGGGGGCTAATGAGCAGTTCTTC.

In the case of this clone: This sample includes further DNA sequences coding for the same CDR3. The chain uses TRBV5-1 and TRBJ2-5; D gene unclear. This CDR3 region has 13 residues. CDR1 and CDR2 (germline): SGHRS, YFSETQ. The V gene lost 0 bases and the J gene lost 2 bases, with 5 bases spanning the gap. The chain's CDR3 is CASSLGLQETQYF. CDR3 nucleotides: TGCGCCAGCAGCTTGGGGCTACAAGAGACCCAGTACTTC. The full variable domain, its missing parts supplied by reference TRBV5-1 and TRBJ2-5, is KAGVTQTPRYLIKTRGQQVTLSCSPISGHRSVSWYQQTPGQGLQFLFEYFSETQRNKGNFPGRFSGRQFSNSRSEMNVSTLELGDSALYLCASSLGLQETQYFGPGTRLLVL.

The chain couples TRBV6-1 to TRBJ1-2; the match to TRBD1 covers 7 bases. The CDR3 has 13 residues. V was clipped by 6 bases and J by 6 bases; unmatched bases: 7. Germline V gene lookup returns CDR1 MNHNS and CDR2 SASEGT. The CDR3 here is CASRRQGLNGYTF. CDR3 coding DNA: TGTGCCAGCAGGCGACAGGGATTGAATGGCTACACCTTC.

The table lists this clone with a few counts. This chain uses TRBV23-1 with TRBJ2-5; D is unclear. TRBV23-1 is reported as an ORF; its role is uncertain. Trimming left V 6 bases short and J 0 bases short, with 11 bases between. This CDR3 comprises 14 residues. In nucleotides, the CDR3 is TGCGCCAGCAGAGCTGTACCCTACCAAGAGACCCAGTACTTC. It yields the protein CASRAVPYQETQYF.

The chain combines TRBV10-3 with TRBJ1-2, with 7 bases identical to TRBD1. After removal of 4 bases from V and 6 bases from J, the junction contained 11 bases not matched to a gene. The CDR3 has 15 amino acids. Germline lookup yields CDR1 ENHRY and CDR2 SYGVKD. The CDR3 here is CAISATRDSGNGYTF. The DNA for the CDR3 is TGTGCCATCAGTGCCACCCGGGACAGCGGCAATGGCTACACCTTC.